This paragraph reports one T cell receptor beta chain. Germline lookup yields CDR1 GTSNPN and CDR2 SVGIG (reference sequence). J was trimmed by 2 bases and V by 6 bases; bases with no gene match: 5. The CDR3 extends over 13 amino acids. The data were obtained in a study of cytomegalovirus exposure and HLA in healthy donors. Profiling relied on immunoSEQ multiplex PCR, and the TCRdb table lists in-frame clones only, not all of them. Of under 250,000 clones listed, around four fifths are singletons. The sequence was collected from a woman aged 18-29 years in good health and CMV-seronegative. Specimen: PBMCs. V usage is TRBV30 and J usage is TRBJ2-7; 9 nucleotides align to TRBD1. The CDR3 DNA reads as TGTGCCTGTCGGGACAGGGTAACCTACGAGCAGTACTTC. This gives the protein CACRDRVTYEQYF.